This TCR beta chain was retrieved from a study of blood T cell repertoires in COVID-19. For the study at large: COVID-19 samples, acute and convalescent, were from the United States, Italy and Spain. From T cells, B-cell-depleted T cells, or PBMCs came the material, which was cDNA or gDNA.

TCRdb's copy holds only in-frame clones and misses some; the assay was immunoSEQ multiplex PCR. This sample yields fewer than 200,000 clones, of which 70% to 90% are seen a single time; roughly 9.2% belongs to the top ten. The V and J ends lost 1 base and 5 bases respectively, with 11 bases between them. The CDR3 length is 14 residues. Germline V lookup: CDR1 SGHDT, CDR2 YYEEEE. This TCR came from a woman older than 75 with acute or convalescent COVID-19. The V call is TRBV5-6, the J call TRBJ2-3; D might be TRBD1 (6 bases). Sample: peripheral blood. CDR3 residues: CASSLPGVEDTQYF. The CDR3 nucleotides read TGTGCCAGCAGCTTGCCAGGGGTGGAAGATACGCAGTATTTT.